What follows are 17 T cell receptor beta chains derived from one specimen sequenced in a study of blood T cell repertoires in COVID-19. The assay was immunoSEQ multiplex PCR, and TCRdb's table has in-frame clones only and misses some. The data show approximately 100,000 clones, about 84% seen once. The sample taken for sequencing was peripheral blood. The source of these receptors is a man in his sixties with acute or convalescent COVID-19.

This clone has only a few counts. The chain couples TRBV18 to TRBJ1-3; 8 bases map to TRBD1. Trimming took 3 bases from V and 2 from J; bases not matched to a gene: 6. The CDR3 contains 16 residues. CDR1 and CDR2 from the germline V gene are KGHSH and LQKENI. The CDR3 nucleotides read TGTGCCAGCTCACCTGTGGGACAGGTGGCTGGAAACACCATATATTTT. It translates to CASSPVGQVAGNTIYF.

The rearrangement uses TRBV3-1 (or the pseudogene TRBV3-2) and TRBJ2-1, with 11 bases lining up with TRBD1. CDR1 and CDR2 (germline): LGHDT, YNNKEL (reference sequence). This CDR3 is built from 16 residues. Germline trimming cut 3 bases from V and 4 bases from J; bases unmatched to any gene: 5. CDR3 nucleotides: TGTGCCAGCAGCCACGCCGGGACAGGGGGATACAATGAGCAGTTCTTC. Amino acids: CASSHAGTGGYNEQFF.

The sample holds a few counts of this clone. The chain links TRBV7-8 to TRBJ1-4, with 7 bases fitting TRBD1. Looked up from germline, CDR1 is SGHVS and CDR2 is FQNEAQ. The CDR3 spans 16 residues. Trimming removed 5 bases from V and 0 bases from J; junction bases left unmatched: 6. The CDR3 is CASSLGTAATNEKLFF. The CDR3 coding sequence is TGTGCCAGCAGCCTAGGGACAGCCGCAACTAATGAAAAACTGTTTTTT. The full variable domain, with the rest looked up from reference TRBV7-8 and TRBJ1-4, is GAGVSQSPRYKVAKRGQDVALRCDPISGHVSLFWYQQALGQGPEFLTYFQNEAQLDKSGLPSDRFFAERPEGSVSTLKIQRTQQEDSAVYLCASSLGTAATNEKLFFGSGTQLSVL.

The rearrangement uses TRBV5-8 and TRBJ1-3; 7 bases line up with TRBD1. CDR3 length: 14 amino acids. The germline V gene has CDR1 SGHTS and CDR2 YDEGEE. V gave up 4 bases and J gave up 9 bases; unmatched junction bases: 10. CDR3 amino acids: CASSPLQGLGTIYF. The CDR3 nucleotides are TGTGCCAGCAGCCCCTTACAGGGGCTTGGCACCATATATTTT.

The V and J genes are TRBV6-5 and TRBJ2-7, with D possibly TRBD2 on 6 matching bases. The CDR3 sequence is 15 residues long. V was trimmed by 2 bases and J by 4 bases, leaving 15 bases between them. Germline values: CDR1 MNHEY, CDR2 SVGAGI. The CDR3 DNA reads TGTGCCAGCAGTTACGGAGGGGTTCAAGAGTACGAGCAGTACTTC. Protein sequence: CASSYGGVQEYEQYF.

This clone came up once. This sequence joins TRBV7-6 and TRBJ1-5; TRBD1 is a possible D gene (6 bases). This CDR3 is 16 amino acids long. Looked up from germline, CDR1 is SGHVS and CDR2 is FNYEAQ. The ends were cut back, 5 bases at V and 6 bases at J, with 20 bases in the middle. CDR3 residues: CASSPGPGGVGQPQHF. The CDR3 DNA is TGTGCCAGCAGCCCCGGGCCTGGGGGCGTGGGTCAGCCCCAGCATTTT.

The gene calls are TRBV10-3 and TRBJ2-2; 10 bases line up with TRBD1. V lost 4 bases to trimming and J lost 6 bases; unmatched junction nucleotides: 2. The CDR3 is 14 amino acids. From germline, CDR1 is ENHRY and CDR2 SYGVKD. In DNA, the CDR3 is TGTGCCATCAGTGCGGACAGGGGGGCCGGGGAGCTGTTTTTT. This sequence encodes CAISADRGAGELFF.

The CDR3: CASRQTSGSTYEQYF. Here the CDR3 DNA reads TGTGCCAGCAGGCAGACTAGCGGGAGTACCTACGAGCAGTACTTC. The chain employs TRBV6-5 and TRBJ2-7, with 12 nucleotides matching TRBD2. Losses at the gene ends were 6 bases for V and 2 bases for J; bases not matched to a gene: 5. Per the germline V gene, CDR1 is MNHEY and CDR2 is SVGAGI. This CDR3 region has 15 residues.

The V call is TRBV29-1, the J call TRBJ2-1, with TRBD2 as a possible D gene (5 bases). With 2 bases removed from V and 9 bases from J, the gap between germline ends came to 14 bases. The CDR3 runs 13 residues. Germline CDR1 reads SQVTM; CDR2 reads ANQGSEA. The CDR3 spells CSVELRMGSEQFF. In DNA form, the CDR3 reads TGCAGCGTTGAACTCAGGATGGGGAGTGAGCAGTTCTTC.

This clone was counted a few times. The chain recombines TRBV12-5 with TRBJ1-5; no clear D. V was shortened by 3 bases and J by 10 bases, with 13 bases between the two germline ends. CDR3 length: 13 residues. CDR1 and CDR2 (germline): LGHNT, FRNRAP. The CDR3 is CASGFEGFGPQHF. The CDR3 DNA sequence: TGTGCTAGTGGTTTCGAGGGATTCGGCCCCCAGCATTTT.

The V call is TRBV2, the J call TRBJ2-3; D is unresolved. The CDR3 is 11 residues long. Trimming cost V 10 bases and J 5 bases, with 10 bases left between them. The germline V gene encodes CDR1 SNHLY and CDR2 FYNNEI. Here the CDR3 reads CAIALRDTQYF. The CDR3 coding sequence is TGTGCCATCGCGTTAAGAGATACGCAGTATTTT.

This clone was counted between two and nine times. In DNA, the CDR3 is TGTGCCAGCAGCTACGGACAAGCTAGCACAGATACGCAGTATTTT. It translates to CASSYGQASTDTQYF. V and J are TRBV5-4 and TRBJ2-3, with D possibly being TRBD1 (5 bases). This CDR3 comprises 15 residues. Trimming cost V 3 bases and J 0 bases, with 11 bases left between them. The V gene's germline CDR1 is SGHNT and CDR2 YYREEE (reference sequence).

This clone occurred many times. V usage is TRBV7-2 and J usage is TRBJ2-1; 8 bases agree with TRBD2. CDR3 length equals 14 residues. Germline V gene sequence: CDR1 SGHTA, CDR2 FQGNSA. The ends lost 2 bases at V and 7 bases at J; junction bases unmatched: 4. Here the CDR3 reads CASSLTGGPNEQFF. In DNA form, the CDR3 reads TGTGCCAGCAGCTTAACGGGAGGGCCTAATGAGCAGTTCTTC.

The J gene is TRBJ2-2, the V gene TRBV12-2; TRBD1 is the table's D call and was not checked against the DNA. TRBV12-2 counts as a pseudogene. This CDR3 region has 22 residues. This chain's CDR3 is CASRLGATRGQGVGWTTGELFF. The CDR3 DNA reads TGTGCAAGTCGCCTAGGCGCCACACGCGGTCAGGGGGTAGGGTGGACCACCGGGGAGCTGTTTTTT.

This sequence joins TRBV19 and TRBJ2-7; TRBD1 matches 9 bases. The germline V gene encodes CDR1 LNHDA and CDR2 SQIVND (reference sequence). Losses at the gene ends were 4 bases for V and 2 bases for J; bases not matched to a gene: 9. There are 16 residues in the CDR3. In nucleotides, the CDR3 is TGTGCCAGTAGTAGCGCATACGGGACAGGGACCTACGAGCAGTACTTC. It is translated as CASSSAYGTGTYEQYF.

V and J are TRBV4-3 and TRBJ2-3; D gene uncertain. The germline CDR1 and CDR2 sequences are LGHNA and YSLEER. The CDR3 length is 13 residues. Deletions cut 4 bases from V and 4 bases from J, with 9 bases between. The CDR3 region has the DNA TGCGCCAGCAGCCCCGGTACTGCAGATACGCAGTATTTT. It encodes CASSPGTADTQYF.

This chain connects TRBV6-5 to TRBJ1-1, with 7 bases matching TRBD1. J lost 4 bases, V lost 2 bases, and 10 bases had no gene match. This CDR3 spans 16 amino acids. Germline V gives CDR1 MNHEY, CDR2 SVGAGI. The CDR3 is CASSYRRTGWGTEAFF. CDR3 in DNA: TGTGCCAGCAGTTACCGGAGGACAGGATGGGGCACTGAAGCTTTCTTT.